Listed here is a single T cell receptor beta chain. No antigen is known for it. Using immunoSEQ multiplex PCR, the repertoire was profiled, and TCRdb retains in-frame clones only, with some absent. The sample holds 250,000 or so clones, 87% seen once. The data derive from a study of Ad26.COV2.S vaccination and SARS-CoV-2 variants. Study conclusions and caveats: CD8+ and CD4+ T cells specific for spike reportedly responded with substantial breadth after vaccination.

The germline gives CDR1 LNHDA, CDR2 SQIVND (reference sequence). After removal of 7 bases from V and 5 bases from J, the junction contained 9 bases not matched to a gene. The CDR3 covers 15 residues. Noted treatment: about 20 received Ad26.COV2.S at low or high dose, single or two shots; about 5 received placebo; per-sample allocation not given. Each sample was drawn 63 days after the first injection (of vaccine or placebo). Within Boston, the person who donated was an adult of 18-55 years. The sample was peripheral blood, taken in a trial of Ad26.COV2.S vaccine versus placebo. This clonotype originated in a person aged 18-60 years who received the Ad26.COV2.S COVID-19 vaccine or a placebo. The rearrangement uses TRBV19 and TRBJ2-1; 9 nucleotides line up with TRBD2. This CDR3 is CASTYSGSYNNEQFF. The CDR3 region has the DNA TGTGCCAGTACCTATAGCGGGAGCTACAACAATGAGCAGTTCTTC.